The 2 T cell receptor beta chains reported below all come from one sample, sequenced in a study of human T cells and chemical hapten exposure. Time point specified: patch test 2, 6 weeks after DPC sensitization. Treatment of the sample: therapeutic diphenylcyclopropenone sensitization with weekly scalp DPC. TCRdb called the RACE reads again in MiXCR, with one record for every CDR3 protein. The table includes tens of thousands of distinct CDR3 sequences, under 14% detected once. This material consisted of whole blood, taken in connection with sensitization to the hapten diphenylcyclopropenone (DPC). All receptors derive from a man aged 18 to 29 with alopecia areata. Some clones in this sample may be carry-over from other donors' samples.

In its sample, this clonotype was seen a few times. V and J are TRBV5-1 and TRBJ2-2; D perhaps matches TRBD1 (5 bases). V gave up 0 bases and J gave up 3 bases, with 9 bases separating them. This CDR3 is 15 amino acids long. Germline CDR1 reads SGHRS; CDR2 reads YFSETQ. CDR3 region: CASSLAAGYTGELFF. CDR3 coding DNA: TGCGCCAGCAGCTTGGCCGCAGGGTACACCGGGGAGCTGTTTTTT.

The CDR3 loop is CSGGGQNQPQHF. The CDR3 DNA reads TGCAGTGGAGGGGGCCAAAATCAGCCCCAGCATTTT. The V gene is TRBV20-1, the J gene TRBJ1-5; 7 nucleotides agree with TRBD1. This CDR3 has 12 amino acids. Germline CDR1 and CDR2: DFQATT and SNEGSKA (reference sequence). J was trimmed by 4 bases and V by 7 bases; bases with no gene match: 4.